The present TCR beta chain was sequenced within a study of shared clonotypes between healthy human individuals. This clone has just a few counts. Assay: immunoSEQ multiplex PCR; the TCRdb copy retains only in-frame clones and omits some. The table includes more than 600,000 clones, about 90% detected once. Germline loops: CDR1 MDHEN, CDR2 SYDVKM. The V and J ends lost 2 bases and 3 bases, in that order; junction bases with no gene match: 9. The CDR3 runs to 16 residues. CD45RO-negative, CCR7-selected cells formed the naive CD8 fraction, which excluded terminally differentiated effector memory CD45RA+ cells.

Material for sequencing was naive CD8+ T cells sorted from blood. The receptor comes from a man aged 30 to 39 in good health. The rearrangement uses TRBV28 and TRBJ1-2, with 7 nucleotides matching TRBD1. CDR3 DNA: TGTGCCAGCAGTTTAGAAATAGGACAGGCGTACTATGGCTACACCTTC. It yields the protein CASSLEIGQAYYGYTF.